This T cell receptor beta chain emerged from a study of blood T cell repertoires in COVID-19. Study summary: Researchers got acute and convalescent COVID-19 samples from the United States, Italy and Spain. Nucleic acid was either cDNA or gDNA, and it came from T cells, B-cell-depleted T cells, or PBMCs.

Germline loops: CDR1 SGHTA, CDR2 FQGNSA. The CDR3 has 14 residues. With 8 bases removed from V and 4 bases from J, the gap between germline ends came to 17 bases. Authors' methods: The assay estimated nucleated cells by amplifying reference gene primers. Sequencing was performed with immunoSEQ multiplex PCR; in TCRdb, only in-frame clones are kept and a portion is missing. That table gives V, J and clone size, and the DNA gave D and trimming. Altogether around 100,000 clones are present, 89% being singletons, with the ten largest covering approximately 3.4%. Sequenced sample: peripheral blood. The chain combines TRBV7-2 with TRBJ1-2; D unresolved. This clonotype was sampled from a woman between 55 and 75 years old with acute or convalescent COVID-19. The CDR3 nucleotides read TGTGCCAGCGGCCCCGGAACGGGTAGCTATGGCTACACCTTC. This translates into CASGPGTGSYGYTF. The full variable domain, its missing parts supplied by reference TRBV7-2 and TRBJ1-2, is GAGVSQSPSNKVTEKGKDVELRCDPISGHTALYWYRQSLGQGLEFLIYFQGNSAPDKSGLPSDRFSAERTGGSVSTLTIQRTQQEDSAVYLCASGPGTGSYGYTFGSGTRLTVV.